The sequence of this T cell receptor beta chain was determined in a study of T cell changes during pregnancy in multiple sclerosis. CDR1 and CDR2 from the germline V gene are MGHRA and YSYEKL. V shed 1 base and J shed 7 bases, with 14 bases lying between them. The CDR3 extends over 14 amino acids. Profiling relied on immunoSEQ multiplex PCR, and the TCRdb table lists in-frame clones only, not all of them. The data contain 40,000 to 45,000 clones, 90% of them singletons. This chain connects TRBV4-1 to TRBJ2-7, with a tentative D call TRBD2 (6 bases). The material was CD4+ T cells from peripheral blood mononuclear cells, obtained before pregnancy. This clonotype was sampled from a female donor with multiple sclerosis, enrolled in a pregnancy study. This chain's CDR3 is CASSQGSGGGEQYF. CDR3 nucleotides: TGCGCCAGCAGCCAAGGCTCCGGTGGGGGGGAGCAGTACTTC.